What follows are 14 T cell receptor beta chains derived from one specimen sequenced in a study of blood T cell repertoires in COVID-19. Using immunoSEQ multiplex PCR, the repertoire was profiled, and TCRdb retains in-frame clones only, with some absent. The sample consists of about 50,000 clones, more than 75% of them appearing once. Sequencing used PBMCs or T cells enriched from blood (not recorded which). The source of these receptors is a woman in her forties or fifties with acute COVID-19.

The CDR3 nucleotides read TGTGCCAGCAGTTTTTTTAACTCTGAAGCTTTCTTT. It codes for CASSFFNSEAFF. The chain combines TRBV12-3 or TRBV12-4 with TRBJ1-1; D not certain. The V and J ends lost 3 bases and 6 bases respectively, with 8 bases between them. This CDR3 contains 12 residues.

The chain is built from TRBV3-1 (or the pseudogene TRBV3-2) and TRBJ1-2; possible D gene TRBD1, 5 bases. Looked up from germline, CDR1 is LGHDT and CDR2 is YNNKEL (reference sequence). The germline V and J ends were trimmed by 0 bases and 3 bases, with 8 bases remaining between them. The CDR3 contains 14 residues. The CDR3 protein is CASSQDLRDYGYTF. The DNA for the CDR3 is TGTGCCAGCAGCCAAGATCTCAGGGACTATGGCTACACCTTC.

The chain combines TRBV6-5 with TRBJ1-2; tentative D call: TRBD1 (5 bases). Germline lookup yields CDR1 MNHEY and CDR2 SVGAGI. Trimming removed 0 bases from V and 8 bases from J, with 13 bases in between. CDR3 size: 14 residues. CDR3 residues: CASSYSGREGGYTF. Here the CDR3 DNA reads TGTGCCAGCAGTTACTCGGGCAGGGAAGGGGGCTACACCTTC.

V is TRBV29-1 and J is TRBJ2-1, with unresolved D. The CDR3 is 11 residues long. V lost 4 bases and J lost 5, with 6 bases in between. CDR1 is SQVTM, CDR2 ANQGSEA, per germline. The CDR3 DNA is TGCAGCGTTGGGCCTCACAATGAGCAGTTCTTC. Translated: CSVGPHNEQFF.

The rearrangement uses TRBV7-2 and TRBJ1-2; unclear D gene. Deletions cut 7 bases from V and 6 bases from J, with 21 bases between. This CDR3 is 15 amino acids long. Germline-derived CDR1 and CDR2 are SGHTA and FQGNSA. As DNA, the CDR3 is TGTGCCAGCACCTGGGGAGTCATTAGCCCAGATGGCTACACCTTC. This translates into CASTWGVISPDGYTF.

Remarks on this clone: Other DNA variants within this sample encode the same CDR3. V usage is TRBV6-1 and J usage is TRBJ1-1, with D perhaps matching TRBD1 (6 bases). Germline CDR1 is MNHNS and CDR2 is SASEGT. CDR3 length: 14 residues. V was shortened by 3 bases and J by 0 bases, with 8 bases between the two germline ends. The CDR3 bases are TGTGCCAGCAGTGATAGGGGGTTGAACACTGAAGCTTTCTTT. Translated: CASSDRGLNTEAFF.

V gene TRBV21-1 combines with J gene TRBJ1-2. TRBV21-1 is termed a pseudogene. The CDR3 has 17 residues. The CDR3 DNA reads TGTGCCAGCACCACGGGCTGGGGGGGGGCGCCCAACTATGGCTACACCTTC. This codes for CASTTGWGGAPNYGYTF.

The V gene is TRBV5-1, the J gene TRBJ2-5, with 8 bases that match TRBD2. The V gene end was trimmed by 1 base and the J gene end by 2 bases; junction bases not matched to a gene: 1. The V gene's germline CDR1 is SGHRS and CDR2 YFSETQ. This CDR3 is 14 amino acids long. The CDR3 reads CASSLRGGQETQYF. CDR3 in DNA: TGCGCCAGCAGCTTGCGGGGGGGACAAGAGACCCAGTACTTC.

The chain is built from TRBV5-5 and TRBJ1-3, with TRBD1 matching over 7 bases. The ends lost 4 bases at V and 0 bases at J; junction bases unmatched: 4. CDR3 size: 15 residues. From germline, CDR1 is SGHKS and CDR2 YYEKEE (reference sequence). CDR3 nucleotides: TGTGCCAGCAGCCCCGGACAGGCCTCTGGAAACACCATATATTTT. Amino acids: CASSPGQASGNTIYF.

Here the CDR3 reads CATKARQAGGEKLFF. CDR3 DNA: TGTGCCACCAAAGCAAGACAGGCGGGGGGTGAAAAACTGTTTTTT. This sequence joins TRBV19 and TRBJ1-4; TRBD1 is a possible D gene (6 bases). Germline V lookup: CDR1 LNHDA, CDR2 SQIVND (reference sequence). The length of the CDR3 is 15 residues. V was trimmed by 10 bases and J by 7 bases, leaving 22 bases between them. Together with reference TRBV19 and TRBJ1-4, the CDR3 gives the full variable domain: DGGITQSPKYLFRKEGQNVTLSCEQNLNHDAMYWYRQDPGQGLRLIYYSQIVNDFQKGDIAEGYSVSREKKESFPLTVTSAQKNPTAFYLCATKARQAGGEKLFFGSGTQLSVL.

This clone was found a few times. The chain employs TRBV10-3 and TRBJ2-1, with TRBD2 matching over 9 bases. CDR1 ENHRY and CDR2 SYGVKD come from the germline V gene. V lost 5 bases and J lost 8; bases outside the gene matches: 10. The CDR3 consists of 15 residues. CDR3 region: CAISSPAGGGDEQFF. The CDR3 DNA reads as TGTGCCATCAGTAGTCCCGCGGGGGGGGGCGATGAGCAGTTCTTC.

Concerning this clone: This CDR3 is also generated by other DNA sequences in the sample. This sequence joins TRBV12-3 or TRBV12-4 and TRBJ2-2; the D is unclear. The CDR3 spans 12 residues. Between the trimmed V and J ends, which lost 3 bases and 6 bases, there was a span of 5 bases. CDR3 bases: TGTGCCAGCAGTTTGCGTGCCGGGGAGCTGTTTTTT. Its protein is CASSLRAGELFF.

The rearrangement links TRBV27 to TRBJ2-5; 7 bases line up with TRBD2. Germline V lookup: CDR1 MNHEY, CDR2 SMNVEV (reference sequence). V trimming: 4 bases; J trimming: 2 bases; junction bases outside the gene matches: 13. This CDR3 comprises 17 residues. This CDR3 reads CASSSKGGLAVQETQYF. In nucleotides, the CDR3 is TGTGCCAGCAGTTCCAAGGGTGGTCTAGCGGTACAAGAGACCCAGTACTTC.

This chain's CDR3 is CASSPGTGLYEQYF. DNA of the CDR3: TGTGCCAGCAGCCCCGGGACAGGGCTCTACGAGCAGTACTTC. The J gene is TRBJ2-7, the V gene TRBV2; 9 bases are shared with TRBD1. The germline V gene has CDR1 SNHLY and CDR2 FYNNEI. The CDR3 is 14 residues long. The V and J ends lost 6 bases and 3 bases, in that order; junction bases with no gene match: 6.